Presented here are 20 T cell receptor beta chains from one specimen sequenced in a study of blood T cell repertoires in COVID-19. Some clones are missing from TCRdb's copy, which holds only in-frame ones; the method was immunoSEQ multiplex PCR. The sample has under 250,000 clones, 85% seen once. The sequenced sample was PBMCs or T cells enriched from blood (not recorded which). The receptor set was obtained from a woman in her forties or fifties with acute COVID-19.

The rearrangement links TRBV6-5 to TRBJ1-2; 9 positions agree with TRBD1. The CDR3 covers 13 residues. Losses at the gene ends were 5 bases for V and 4 bases for J; bases not matched to a gene: 2. Looked up from germline, CDR1 is MNHEY and CDR2 is SVGAGI. The CDR3 sequence: CASSTDRGYGYTF. The DNA for the CDR3 is TGTGCCAGCAGTACGGACAGGGGCTATGGCTACACCTTC.

The rearrangement uses TRBV9 and TRBJ2-3; a weak D match, TRBD2 (5 bases). Per germline, CDR1 SGDLS and CDR2 YYNGEE. The CDR3 sequence is 14 residues long. The germline V and J ends were trimmed by 1 base and 4 bases, with 10 bases remaining between them. As DNA, the CDR3 is TGTGCCAGCAGCGTAACGGGGAGCGCAGATACGCAGTATTTT. Residues: CASSVTGSADTQYF.

The rearrangement links TRBV10-3 to TRBJ2-3, with 10 bases that match TRBD2. Germline CDR1 ENHRY, CDR2 SYGVKD. The ends lost 4 bases at V and 4 bases at J; junction bases unmatched: 5. The CDR3 has 15 residues. The CDR3 nucleotides are TGTGCCATCAGTGTCGCGAGCGGGGGGGCAGATACGCAGTATTTT. This gives the protein CAISVASGGADTQYF.

The chain is built from TRBV5-1 and TRBJ2-5; 7 bases align to TRBD1. This CDR3 spans 16 amino acids. CDR1 and CDR2 from the germline V gene are SGHRS and YFSETQ. J lost 2 bases, V lost 1 base, and 8 bases had no gene match. CDR3 amino acids: CASSLLSGQLQETQYF. The CDR3 DNA is TGCGCCAGCAGCTTGTTATCGGGACAGCTACAAGAGACCCAGTACTTC. Filled out from reference TRBV5-1 and TRBJ2-5, the complete variable domain reads KAGVTQTPRYLIKTRGQQVTLSCSPISGHRSVSWYQQTPGQGLQFLFEYFSETQRNKGNFPGRFSGRQFSNSRSEMNVSTLELGDSALYLCASSLLSGQLQETQYFGPGTRLLVL.

This clone was found a few times. This rearrangement joins TRBV19 to TRBJ2-3; 12 bases fit TRBD1. The CDR3 length is 15 residues. The germline V gene encodes CDR1 LNHDA and CDR2 SQIVND (reference sequence). J was trimmed by 6 bases and V by 5 bases; bases with no gene match: 6. The CDR3 loop is CASSASGTGGDTQYF. CDR3 bases: TGTGCCAGTAGTGCCTCCGGGACAGGGGGCGATACGCAGTATTTT.

V gene TRBV19 combines with J gene TRBJ2-3; TRBD1 is a possible D gene (6 bases). This CDR3 region has 17 residues. The V gene's germline CDR1 is LNHDA and CDR2 SQIVND (reference sequence). Deletions cut 3 bases from V and 2 bases from J, with 18 bases between. The CDR3 DNA is TGTGCCAGTAGTATGACGTCGACAGGAACCGACACAGATACGCAGTATTTT. The encoded protein is CASSMTSTGTDTDTQYF.

As regards this clone: At the DNA level, this CDR3 is encoded by other sequences in the same sample as well. V is TRBV7-9 and J is TRBJ1-1; D is undetermined. This CDR3 spans 13 amino acids. Germline CDR1 is SEHNR and CDR2 is FQNEAQ (reference sequence). V gave up 2 bases and J gave up 0 bases, with 4 bases separating them. The CDR3 region is CASSLSVNTEAFF. CDR3 coding DNA: TGTGCCAGCAGCTTATCTGTGAACACTGAAGCTTTCTTT.

A remark on this clone: This same CDR3 is encoded by further DNA sequences in the sample. This chain joins TRBV19 and TRBJ1-1; no reliable D call. Trimming removed 1 base from V and 1 base from J, with 7 bases in between. This CDR3 is built from 14 residues. Germline V CDR1 and CDR2: LNHDA, SQIVND (reference sequence). The CDR3, as DNA: TGTGCCAGTAGTATAGTTCCCGGGAACACTGAAGCTTTCTTT. As protein: CASSIVPGNTEAFF.

The chain recombines TRBV9 with TRBJ2-1; TRBD2 might be the D (5 bases). Germline V gene lookup returns CDR1 SGDLS and CDR2 YYNGEE. V gave up 2 bases and J gave up 1 base, with 10 bases separating them. The CDR3 loop spans 15 amino acids. CDR3 amino acids: CASSVERESYNEQFF. DNA for the CDR3: TGTGCCAGCAGCGTTGAGAGGGAATCCTACAATGAGCAGTTCTTC.

The chain uses TRBV9 and TRBJ1-5; perhaps TRBD1 as D (5 bases). The CDR3 is made up of 14 amino acids. V shed 0 bases and J shed 6 bases, with 10 bases lying between them. The germline CDR1 and CDR2 sequences are SGDLS and YYNGEE. CDR3 in DNA: TGTGCCAGCAGCGTAGCAGGGATGGGTCAGCCCCAGCATTTT. Its protein product is CASSVAGMGQPQHF.

Remarks on this clone: Other DNA sequences in the same sample also yield this CDR3. This chain connects TRBV5-1 to TRBJ2-2; no firm D call. This CDR3 is 14 amino acids long. Germline CDR1 and CDR2: SGHRS and YFSETQ. V was trimmed by 1 base and J by 2 bases, leaving 6 bases between them. CDR3 in amino acids: CASSLTGNTGELFF. The CDR3 region has the DNA TGCGCCAGCAGCTTGACGGGTAACACCGGGGAGCTGTTTTTT.

The CDR3 protein is CAIRPMGENLMNTEAFF. CDR3 nucleotide sequence: TGTGCCATCAGGCCGATGGGCGAAAATTTAATGAACACTGAAGCTTTCTTT. V usage is TRBV10-3 and J usage is TRBJ1-1, with no clear D. Trimming cost V 6 bases and J 0 bases, with 20 bases left between them. Germline CDR1 reads ENHRY; CDR2 reads SYGVKD. CDR3 length: 17 amino acids.

This clone was seen a few times. In the same sample, other DNA sequences code for this CDR3. This sequence joins TRBV6-5 and TRBJ1-5; maybe TRBD1 (6 bases). This CDR3 region has 15 residues. V shed 0 bases and J shed 4 bases, with 10 bases lying between them. Germline CDR1 reads MNHEY; CDR2 reads SVGAGI. CDR3 loop: CASSYSRTANQPQHF. In DNA, the CDR3 is TGTGCCAGCAGTTACTCTCGGACAGCAAATCAGCCCCAGCATTTT.

The rearrangement links TRBV7-3 to TRBJ2-5; no clear D. This CDR3 is 13 amino acids long. Trimming shortened V by 2 bases and J by 6 bases, and 10 bases separated the two germline ends. Germline V gene data show CDR1 as SGHTA and CDR2 as FQGTGA. The CDR3 region is CASSLLAGQTQYF. The DNA for the CDR3 is TGTGCCAGCAGCTTATTGGCTGGGCAGACCCAGTACTTC.

This chain links TRBV4-3 with TRBJ1-3; possible D gene TRBD1, 6 bases. V lost 4 bases and J lost 0, with 16 bases in between. CDR3 length: 17 residues. Germline V gives CDR1 LGHNA, CDR2 YSLEER. The chain's CDR3 is CASSRGSGVGSGNTIYF. Written as DNA, the CDR3 is TGCGCCAGCAGCCGGGGTTCAGGGGTTGGCTCTGGAAACACCATATATTTT.

The J gene is TRBJ1-5, the V gene TRBV3-1 (or the pseudogene TRBV3-2); TRBD1 aligns across 7 bases. Losses at the gene ends were 3 bases for V and 1 base for J; bases not matched to a gene: 3. CDR1 LGHDT and CDR2 YNNKEL come from the germline V gene (reference sequence). The CDR3 consists of 15 residues. CDR3 residues: CASSQNRGSNQPQHF. CDR3 bases: TGTGCCAGCAGCCAGAACAGGGGAAGCAATCAGCCCCAGCATTTT.

The chain employs TRBV19 and TRBJ1-2; 8 positions match TRBD1. This CDR3 spans 15 amino acids. The V gene's germline CDR1 is LNHDA and CDR2 SQIVND (reference sequence). The V segment lost 5 bases and the J segment 2 bases; nucleotides outside the gene matches: 7. CDR3 sequence reads: CASSSLDRVNYGYTF. The CDR3 DNA sequence: TGTGCCAGTAGTTCCTTGGACAGGGTGAACTATGGCTACACCTTC.

This clone appeared a single time. CDR3 loop: CASSLLGPLDYGYTF. The DNA of the CDR3 is TGTGCCAGCAGTTTACTAGGTCCACTCGACTATGGCTACACCTTC. This sequence joins TRBV28 and TRBJ1-2; D is uncertain. Germline loops: CDR1 MDHEN, CDR2 SYDVKM. The CDR3 extends over 15 amino acids. Deletions cut 2 bases from V and 3 bases from J, with 13 bases between.

V and J are TRBV27 and TRBJ1-2; 11 positions match TRBD1. CDR3 length: 15 amino acids. The germline CDR1 and CDR2 sequences are MNHEY and SMNVEV (reference sequence). Unmatched junction bases numbered 10, after V lost 5 bases and J lost 8 bases. CDR3 sequence (DNA): TGTGCCAGCAGTCCGCAGGGGACAGGGGGGAAGGGCTACACCTTC. Its translation is CASSPQGTGGKGYTF.

This clone was observed a few times. This chain links TRBV12-3 or TRBV12-4 with TRBJ1-5; D possibly corresponds to TRBD1 (6 bases). CDR3 length: 13 residues. V was trimmed by 6 bases and J by 4 bases, leaving 10 bases between them. CDR3 amino acids: CASSLGANQPQHF. Here the CDR3 DNA reads TGTGCCAGCAGCCTGGGGGCGAATCAGCCCCAGCATTTT.